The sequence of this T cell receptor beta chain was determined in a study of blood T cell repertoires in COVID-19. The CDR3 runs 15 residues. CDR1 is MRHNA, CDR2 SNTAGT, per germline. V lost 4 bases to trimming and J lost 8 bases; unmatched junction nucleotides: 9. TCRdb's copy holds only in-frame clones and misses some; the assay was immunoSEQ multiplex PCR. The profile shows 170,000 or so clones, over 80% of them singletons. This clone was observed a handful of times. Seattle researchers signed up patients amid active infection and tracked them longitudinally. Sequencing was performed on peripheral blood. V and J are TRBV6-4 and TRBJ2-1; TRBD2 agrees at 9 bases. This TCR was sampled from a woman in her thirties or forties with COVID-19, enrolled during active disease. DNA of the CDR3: TGTGCCAGCAGTGTCGGAGCGGGGGGTGGGGATGAGCAGTTCTTC. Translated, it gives CASSVGAGGGDEQFF.